The present T cell receptor (beta chain) was sequenced within a study of identical twins. The donor group consisted entirely of healthy Caucasians. One entry per CDR3 protein results from TCRdb running MiXCR on the 5' RACE reads. The repertoire holds around 680,000 distinct CDR3 sequences, 8.5% to 9% seen once, with 0.85% to 1% in the top ten. These same data were also listed under a study on yellow fever vaccine responses in identical twins.

The sample taken for sequencing was PBMCs. The sequence derives from a young woman in good health.

The CDR3 bases are TGTGCCAGTAGTATTTGGGGACTAGCGGCCTCCTACAATGAGCAGTTCTTC. Translation gives CASSIWGLAASYNEQFF. This chain joins TRBV19 and TRBJ2-1; TRBD2 matches at 11 bases. The CDR3 is 17 residues long. The junction had 4 bases not matched to a gene; V was cut back by 3 bases and J by 0 bases. Germline V gene lookup returns CDR1 LNHDA and CDR2 SQIVND (reference sequence).